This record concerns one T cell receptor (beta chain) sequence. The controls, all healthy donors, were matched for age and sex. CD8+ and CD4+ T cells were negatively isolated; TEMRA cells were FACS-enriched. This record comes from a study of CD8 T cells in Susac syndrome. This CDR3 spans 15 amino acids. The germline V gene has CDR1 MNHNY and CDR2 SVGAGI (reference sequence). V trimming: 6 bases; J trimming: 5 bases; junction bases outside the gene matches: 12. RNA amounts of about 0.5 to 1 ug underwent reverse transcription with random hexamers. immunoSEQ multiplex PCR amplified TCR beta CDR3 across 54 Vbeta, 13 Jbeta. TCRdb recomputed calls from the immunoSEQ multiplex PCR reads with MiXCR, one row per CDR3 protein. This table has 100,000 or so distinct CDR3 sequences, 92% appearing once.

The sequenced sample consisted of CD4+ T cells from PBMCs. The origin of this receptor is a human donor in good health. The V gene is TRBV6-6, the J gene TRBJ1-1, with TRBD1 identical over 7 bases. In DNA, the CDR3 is TGTGCCAGCAGGCCCGCTAGACAGGGTTCTACTGAAGCTTTCTTT. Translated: CASRPARQGSTEAFF.